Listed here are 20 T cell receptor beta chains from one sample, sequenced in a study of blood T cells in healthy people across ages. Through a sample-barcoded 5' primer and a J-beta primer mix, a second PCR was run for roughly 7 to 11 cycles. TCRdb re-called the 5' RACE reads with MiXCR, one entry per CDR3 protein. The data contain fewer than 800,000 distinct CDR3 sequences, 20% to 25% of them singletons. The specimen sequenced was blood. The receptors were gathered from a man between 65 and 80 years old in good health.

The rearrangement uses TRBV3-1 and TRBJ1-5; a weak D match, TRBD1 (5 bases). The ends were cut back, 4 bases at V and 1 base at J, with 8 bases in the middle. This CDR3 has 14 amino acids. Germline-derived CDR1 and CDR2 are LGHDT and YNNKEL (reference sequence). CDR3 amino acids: CASSPGLSNQPQHF. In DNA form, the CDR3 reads TGTGCCAGCAGCCCGGGACTGAGCAATCAGCCCCAGCATTTT. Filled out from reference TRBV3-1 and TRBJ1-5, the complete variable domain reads DTAVSQTPKYLVTQMGNDKSIKCEQNLGHDTMYWYKQDSKKFLKIMFSYNNKELIINETVPNRFSPKSPDKAHLNLHINSLELGDSAVYFCASSPGLSNQPQHFGDGTRLSIL.

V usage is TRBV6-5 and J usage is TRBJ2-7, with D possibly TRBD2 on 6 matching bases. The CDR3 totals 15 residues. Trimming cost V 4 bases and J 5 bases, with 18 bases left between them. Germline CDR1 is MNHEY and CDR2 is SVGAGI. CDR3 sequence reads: CASSSGEAGRDEQYF. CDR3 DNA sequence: TGTGCCAGCAGTTCGGGGGAGGCGGGAAGGGACGAGCAGTACTTC.

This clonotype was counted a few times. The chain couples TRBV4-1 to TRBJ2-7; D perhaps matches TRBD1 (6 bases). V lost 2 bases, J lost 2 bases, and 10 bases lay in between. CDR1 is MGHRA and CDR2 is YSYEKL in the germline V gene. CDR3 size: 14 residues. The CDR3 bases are TGCGCCAGCAGCCAAAACAGGGCTCCCTACGAGCAGTACTTC. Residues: CASSQNRAPYEQYF.

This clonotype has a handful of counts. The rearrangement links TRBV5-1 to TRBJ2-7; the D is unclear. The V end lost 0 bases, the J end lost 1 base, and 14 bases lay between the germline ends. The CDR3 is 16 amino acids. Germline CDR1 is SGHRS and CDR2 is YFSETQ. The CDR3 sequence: CASSLGGAKVSYEQYF. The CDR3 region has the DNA TGCGCCAGCAGCTTGGGAGGAGCCAAAGTATCCTACGAGCAGTACTTC.

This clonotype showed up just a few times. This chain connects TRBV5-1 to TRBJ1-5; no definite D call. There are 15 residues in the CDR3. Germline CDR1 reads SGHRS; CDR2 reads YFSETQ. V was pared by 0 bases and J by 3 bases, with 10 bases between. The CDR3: CASSLAGRPNQPQHF. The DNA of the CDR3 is TGCGCCAGCAGCTTGGCCGGACGGCCCAATCAGCCCCAGCATTTT.

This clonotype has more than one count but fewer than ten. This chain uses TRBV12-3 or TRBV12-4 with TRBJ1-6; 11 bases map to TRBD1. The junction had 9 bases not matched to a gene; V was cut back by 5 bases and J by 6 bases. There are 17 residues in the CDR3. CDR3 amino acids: CASSGTGGPPRNSPLHF. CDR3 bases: TGTGCCAGCAGTGGGACAGGGGGTCCTCCCCGTAATTCACCCCTCCACTTT.

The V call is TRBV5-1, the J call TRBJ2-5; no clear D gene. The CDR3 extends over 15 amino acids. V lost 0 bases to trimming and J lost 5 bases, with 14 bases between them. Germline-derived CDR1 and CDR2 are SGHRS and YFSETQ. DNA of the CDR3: TGCGCCAGCAGCTTGGAGGGCAGTGGATGGGAGACCCAGTACTTC. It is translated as CASSLEGSGWETQYF.

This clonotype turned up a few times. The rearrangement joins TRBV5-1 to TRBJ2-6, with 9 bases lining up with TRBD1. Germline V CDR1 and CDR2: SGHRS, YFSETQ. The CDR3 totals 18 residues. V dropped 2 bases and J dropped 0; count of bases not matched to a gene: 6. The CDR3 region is CASSFRDRGSSGANVLTF. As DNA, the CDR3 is TGCGCCAGCAGCTTTCGAGACAGGGGGTCCTCTGGGGCCAACGTCCTGACTTTC.

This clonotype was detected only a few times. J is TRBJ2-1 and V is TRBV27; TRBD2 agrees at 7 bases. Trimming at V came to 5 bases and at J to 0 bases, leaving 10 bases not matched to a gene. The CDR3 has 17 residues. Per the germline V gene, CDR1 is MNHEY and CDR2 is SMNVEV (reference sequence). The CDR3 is CASSVTSGIHSYNEQFF. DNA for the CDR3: TGTGCCAGCAGTGTAACGAGCGGGATCCACTCCTACAATGAGCAGTTCTTC.

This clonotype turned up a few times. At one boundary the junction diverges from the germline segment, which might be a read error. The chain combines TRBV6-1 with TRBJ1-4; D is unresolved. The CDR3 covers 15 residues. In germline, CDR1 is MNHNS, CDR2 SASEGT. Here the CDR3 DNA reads TGTACCAGCAGTGAATACCGATCAACTAATGAAAAACTGTTTTTT. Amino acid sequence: CTSSEYRSTNEKLFF.

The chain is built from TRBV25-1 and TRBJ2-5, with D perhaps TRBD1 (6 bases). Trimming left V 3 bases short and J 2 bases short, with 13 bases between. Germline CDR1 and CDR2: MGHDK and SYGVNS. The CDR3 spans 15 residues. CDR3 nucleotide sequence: TGTGCCAGCAGTGATGGGGACACCCGGCAAGAGACCCAGTACTTC. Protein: CASSDGDTRQETQYF.

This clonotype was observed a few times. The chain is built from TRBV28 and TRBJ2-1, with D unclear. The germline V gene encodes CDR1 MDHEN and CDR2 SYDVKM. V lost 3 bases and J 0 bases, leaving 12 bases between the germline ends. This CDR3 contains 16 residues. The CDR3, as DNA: TGTGCCAGCAGTTTTGGCTCCGGAACCTCCTACAATGAGCAGTTCTTC. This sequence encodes CASSFGSGTSYNEQFF.

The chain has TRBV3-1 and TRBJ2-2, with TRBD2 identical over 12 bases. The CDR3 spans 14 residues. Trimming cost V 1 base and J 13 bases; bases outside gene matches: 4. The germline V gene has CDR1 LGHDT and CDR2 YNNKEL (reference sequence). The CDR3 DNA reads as TGTGCCAGCAGCCAAGCCGGACTAGCGGGACGGCTGTTTTTT. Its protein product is CASSQAGLAGRLFF.

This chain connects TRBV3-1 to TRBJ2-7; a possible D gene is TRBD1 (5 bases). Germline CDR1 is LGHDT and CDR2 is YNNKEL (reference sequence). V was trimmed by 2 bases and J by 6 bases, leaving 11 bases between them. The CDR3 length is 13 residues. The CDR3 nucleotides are TGTGCCAGCAGCCAATTAGGGGCAGGCGAGCAGTACTTC. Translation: CASSQLGAGEQYF.

CDR3 nucleotide sequence: TGTGCCAGCAGCTACGGACAGGGAACAGTCTACGAGCAGTACTTC. Protein product: CASSYGQGTVYEQYF. This chain connects TRBV7-9 to TRBJ2-7; 8 bases map to TRBD1. Germline loops: CDR1 SEHNR, CDR2 FQNEAQ (reference sequence). This CDR3 has 15 residues. V gave up 4 bases and J gave up 3 bases; unmatched junction bases: 8.

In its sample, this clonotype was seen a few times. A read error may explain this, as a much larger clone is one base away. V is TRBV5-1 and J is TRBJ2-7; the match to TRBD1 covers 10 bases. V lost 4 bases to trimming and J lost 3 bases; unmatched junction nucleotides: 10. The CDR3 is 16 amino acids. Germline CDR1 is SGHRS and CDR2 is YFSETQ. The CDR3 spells CASSIGQGEFNYEQYF. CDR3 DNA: TGCGCCAGCAGCATAGGACAGGGGGAGTTCAACTACGAGCAGTACTTC.

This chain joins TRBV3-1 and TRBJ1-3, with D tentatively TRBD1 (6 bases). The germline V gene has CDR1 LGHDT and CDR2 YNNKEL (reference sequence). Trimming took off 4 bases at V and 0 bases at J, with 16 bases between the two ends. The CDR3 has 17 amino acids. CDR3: CASSLLLTGNSGNTIYF. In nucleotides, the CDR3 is TGTGCCAGCAGCCTCTTACTCACAGGGAACTCTGGAAACACCATATATTTT. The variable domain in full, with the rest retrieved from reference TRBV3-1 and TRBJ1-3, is DTAVSQTPKYLVTQMGNDKSIKCEQNLGHDTMYWYKQDSKKFLKIMFSYNNKELIINETVPNRFSPKSPDKAHLNLHINSLELGDSAVYFCASSLLLTGNSGNTIYFGEGSWLTVV.

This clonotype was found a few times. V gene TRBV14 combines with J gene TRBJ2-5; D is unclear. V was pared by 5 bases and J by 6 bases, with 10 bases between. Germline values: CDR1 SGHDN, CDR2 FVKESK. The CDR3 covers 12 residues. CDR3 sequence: CASSSTSQTQYF. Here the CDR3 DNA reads TGTGCCAGCAGCTCTACGTCCCAGACCCAGTACTTC. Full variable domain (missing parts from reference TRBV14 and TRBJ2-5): EAGVTQFPSHSVIEKGQTVTLRCDPISGHDNLYWYRRVMGKEIKFLLHFVKESKQDESGMPNNRFLAERTGGTYSTLKVQPAELEDSGVYFCASSSTSQTQYFGPGTRLLVL.

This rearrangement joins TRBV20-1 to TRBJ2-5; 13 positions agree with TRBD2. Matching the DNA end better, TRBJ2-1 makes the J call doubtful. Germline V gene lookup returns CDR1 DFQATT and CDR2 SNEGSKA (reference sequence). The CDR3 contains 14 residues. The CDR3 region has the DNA TGCAGTGCCCCTGGACTAGCGGGAGTCCATGAGCAGTTCTTC. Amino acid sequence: CSAPGLAGVHEQFF.

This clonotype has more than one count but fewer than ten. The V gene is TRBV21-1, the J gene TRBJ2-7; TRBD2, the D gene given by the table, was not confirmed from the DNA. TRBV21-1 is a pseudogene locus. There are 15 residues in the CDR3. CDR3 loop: CASSIRLAEDYEQYF. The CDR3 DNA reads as TGTGCCAGCAGCATACGACTAGCGGAAGACTACGAGCAGTACTTC.